This is a list of T cell receptor beta chains from one sample in a study of identifying expanded T cells in peripheral blood. The protocol was immunoSEQ multiplex PCR, while the TCRdb copy is restricted to in-frame clones and leaves out a portion. The sample lists 120,000 or so clones, around four fifths occurring once. Sequenced input: blood. These receptors all come from a person between 18 and 69 years old in good health. CDR3s include the opening cysteine and the closing phenylalanine or tryptophan. A D gene is named only where the DNA matches it firmly. Part of the rows lack a size; the others show once, few, many or a class for expanded clones.

CDR3 protein: CASSESVAGIRDGYTF
CDR3 DNA: TGTGCCAGCAGTGAATCAGTGGCAGGAATAAGGGATGGCTACACCTTC
J gene: TRBJ1-2
clone size: NA
V gene: TRBV6-1
D gene: NA

CDR3 protein: CASSVIQGGSDEQFF
CDR3 DNA: TGTGCCAGCAGCGTAATCCAGGGAGGGTCGGATGAGCAGTTCTTC
J gene: TRBJ2-1
clone size: NA
V gene: TRBV9
D gene: TRBD2

CDR3 protein: CASSGAKDGYTF
CDR3 DNA: TGTGCCAGCAGTGGAGCTAAGGATGGCTACACCTTC
J gene: TRBJ1-2
clone size: NA
V gene: TRBV6-1
D gene: NA

CDR3 protein: CSVDLGSPYEQYF
CDR3 DNA: TGCAGCGTTGATCTAGGGTCCCCTTACGAGCAGTACTTC
J gene: TRBJ2-7
clone size: NA
V gene: TRBV29-1
D gene: NA

CDR3 protein: CASSLELPGQGAQAVSEQFF
CDR3 DNA: TGTGCCAGCAGCTTAGAATTACCGGGACAGGGGGCCCAAGCGGTTTCTGAGCAGTTCTTC
J gene: TRBJ2-1
clone size: NA
V gene: TRBV13
D gene: TRBD1

CDR3 protein: CASSRNSEQYF
CDR3 DNA: TGTGCCAGCAGCCGTAATAGCGAGCAGTACTTC
J gene: TRBJ2-7
clone size: NA
V gene: TRBV6-5
D gene: NA

CDR3 protein: CASTSLRQTNTGELFF
CDR3 DNA: TGTGCCAGCACCTCTTTGAGACAGACTAACACCGGGGAGCTGTTTTTT
J gene: TRBJ2-2
clone size: NA
V gene: TRBV5-6
D gene: NA

CDR3 protein: CASTSVQNTEAFF
CDR3 DNA: TGTGCCAGTACCTCGGTCCAGAACACTGAAGCTTTCTTT
J gene: TRBJ1-1
clone size: NA
V gene: TRBV19
D gene: NA

CDR3 protein: CASSIRQVDHTGELFF
CDR3 DNA: TGTGCCAGTAGTATAAGGCAGGTAGACCACACCGGGGAGCTGTTTTTT
J gene: TRBJ2-2
clone size: NA
V gene: TRBV19
D gene: NA

CDR3 protein: CASSPIQHNEQFF
CDR3 DNA: TGTGCCAGCTCACCAATTCAGCACAATGAGCAGTTCTTC
J gene: TRBJ2-1
clone size: NA
V gene: TRBV18
D gene: NA

CDR3 protein: CASSLRQGNEKLFF
CDR3 DNA: TGCGCCAGCAGCTTGCGGCAGGGGAATGAAAAACTGTTTTTT
J gene: TRBJ1-4
clone size: NA
V gene: TRBV5-1
D gene: NA

CDR3 protein: CASSTGGFRVGYTF
CDR3 DNA: TGTGCCAGCAGCACAGGGGGCTTCAGGGTTGGCTACACCTTC
J gene: TRBJ1-2
clone size: NA
V gene: TRBV5-4
D gene: TRBD1

CDR3 protein: CASDLSFGYTF
CDR3 DNA: TGTGCCAGCGACCTTAGTTTCGGCTACACCTTC
J gene: TRBJ1-2
clone size: few
V gene: TRBV2
D gene: NA

CDR3 protein: CASTKGDYGYTF
CDR3 DNA: TGTGCCAGCACAAAGGGCGACTATGGCTACACCTTC
J gene: TRBJ1-2
clone size: NA
V gene: TRBV11-3
D gene: NA

CDR3 protein: CASSLAVYPYEQYF
CDR3 DNA: TGTGCCAGCAGCTTAGCCGTATACCCCTACGAGCAGTACTTC
J gene: TRBJ2-7
clone size: NA
V gene: TRBV11-2
D gene: NA

CDR3 protein: CASSGYNEQFF
CDR3 DNA: TGTGCCAGCAGTGGGTACAATGAGCAGTTCTTC
J gene: TRBJ2-1
clone size: NA
V gene: TRBV25-1
D gene: NA

CDR3 protein: CASSPGQGRRTF
CDR3 DNA: TGCGCCAGCAGCCCCGGACAGGGACGACGGACCTTC
J gene: TRBJ1-2
clone size: NA
V gene: TRBV5-1
D gene: TRBD1

CDR3 protein: CASRTGSSYEQYF
CDR3 DNA: TGTGCCAGCAGAACCGGGAGCTCCTACGAGCAGTACTTC
J gene: TRBJ2-7
clone size: once
V gene: TRBV6-5
D gene: NA

CDR3 protein: CASSEFNSNQPQHF
CDR3 DNA: TGTGCCAGCAGTGAATTTAATAGCAATCAGCCCCAGCATTTT
J gene: TRBJ1-5
clone size: NA
V gene: TRBV2
D gene: NA

CDR3 protein: CASSEGGTGSPYEQYF
CDR3 DNA: TGTGCCAGCAGCGAAGGGGGGACAGGGAGTCCCTACGAGCAGTACTTC
J gene: TRBJ2-7
clone size: few
V gene: TRBV7-9
D gene: TRBD1

CDR3 protein: CASSVPSLAAIGEQYF
CDR3 DNA: TGTGCCAGCAGCGTACCCTCTTTGGCGGCTATTGGCGAGCAGTACTTC
J gene: TRBJ2-7
clone size: NA
V gene: TRBV9
D gene: NA

CDR3 protein: CASRYVLQADTQYF
CDR3 DNA: TGCGCCAGCAGATACGTACTCCAGGCAGATACGCAGTATTTT
J gene: TRBJ2-3
clone size: NA
V gene: TRBV4-1
D gene: NA

CDR3 protein: CSVNGDKFEAFF
CDR3 DNA: TGCAGCGTTAACGGAGACAAGTTTGAGGCTTTCTTT
J gene: TRBJ1-1
clone size: NA
V gene: TRBV29-1
D gene: NA